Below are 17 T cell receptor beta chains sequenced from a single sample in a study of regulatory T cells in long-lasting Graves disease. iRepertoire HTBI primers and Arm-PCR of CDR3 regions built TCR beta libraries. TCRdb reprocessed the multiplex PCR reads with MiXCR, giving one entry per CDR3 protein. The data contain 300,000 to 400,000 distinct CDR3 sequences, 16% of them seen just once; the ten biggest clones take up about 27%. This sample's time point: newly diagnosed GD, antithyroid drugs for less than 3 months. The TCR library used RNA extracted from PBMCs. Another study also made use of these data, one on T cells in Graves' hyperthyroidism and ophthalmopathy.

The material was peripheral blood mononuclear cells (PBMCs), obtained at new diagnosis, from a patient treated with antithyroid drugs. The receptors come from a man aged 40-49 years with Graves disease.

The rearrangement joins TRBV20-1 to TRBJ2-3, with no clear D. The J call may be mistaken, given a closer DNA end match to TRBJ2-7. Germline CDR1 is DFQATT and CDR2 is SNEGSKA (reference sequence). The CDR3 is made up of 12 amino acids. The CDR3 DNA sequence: TGCAGTGCTAGAGATCTTGGATACGAGCAGTACTTC. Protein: CSARDLGYEQYF.

The CDR3 sequence: CASSFNTGGSGNTIYF. The CDR3 DNA sequence: TGTGCCAGCAGTTTTAATACAGGGGGCTCTGGAAACACCATATATTTT. The chain links TRBV5-5 to TRBJ1-3, with 8 bases lining up with TRBD1. The J segment lost 0 bases and the V segment lost 5 bases, leaving 7 bases of the junction unmatched. The CDR3 sequence is 16 residues long. Per germline, CDR1 SGHKS and CDR2 YYEKEE (reference sequence).

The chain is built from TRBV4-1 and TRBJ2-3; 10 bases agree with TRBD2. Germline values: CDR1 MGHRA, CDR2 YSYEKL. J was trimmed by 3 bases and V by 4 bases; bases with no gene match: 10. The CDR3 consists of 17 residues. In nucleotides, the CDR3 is TGCGCCAGCAGCCGCCAACCGGGACTAGCGACAACAGATACGCAGTATTTT. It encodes CASSRQPGLATTDTQYF.

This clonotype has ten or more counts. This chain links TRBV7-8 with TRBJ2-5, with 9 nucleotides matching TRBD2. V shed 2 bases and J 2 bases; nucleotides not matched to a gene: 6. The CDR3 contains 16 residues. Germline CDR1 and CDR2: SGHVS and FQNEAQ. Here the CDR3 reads CASSLSLAGYQETQYF. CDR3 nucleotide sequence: TGTGCCAGCAGCTTATCGCTAGCGGGGTATCAAGAGACCCAGTACTTC.

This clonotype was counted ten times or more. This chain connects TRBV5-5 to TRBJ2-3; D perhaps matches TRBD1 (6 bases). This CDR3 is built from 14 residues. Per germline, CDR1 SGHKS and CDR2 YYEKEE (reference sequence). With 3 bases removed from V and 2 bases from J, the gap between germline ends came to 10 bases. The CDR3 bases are TGTGCCAGCAGCTCGGACAGAATCACAGATACGCAGTATTTT. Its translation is CASSSDRITDTQYF.

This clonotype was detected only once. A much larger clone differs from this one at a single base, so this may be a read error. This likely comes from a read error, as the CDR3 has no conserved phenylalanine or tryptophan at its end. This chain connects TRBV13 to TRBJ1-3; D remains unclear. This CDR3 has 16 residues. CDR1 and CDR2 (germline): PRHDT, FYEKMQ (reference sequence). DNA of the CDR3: TGTGCCAGCAGCCTAGGTGGGAGGGCCTCTGGAAACACCATATATTCT. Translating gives CASSLGGRASGNTIYS.

CDR3 DNA: TGTGCCAGCAGTTTCCAGAGACCCGCGAACACCGGGGAGCTGTTTTTT. This encodes CASSFQRPANTGELFF. The chain links TRBV6-5 to TRBJ2-2; no reliable D call. The CDR3 contains 16 residues. In germline, CDR1 is MNHEY, CDR2 SVGAGI. V gave up 4 bases and J gave up 0 bases, with 12 bases separating them.

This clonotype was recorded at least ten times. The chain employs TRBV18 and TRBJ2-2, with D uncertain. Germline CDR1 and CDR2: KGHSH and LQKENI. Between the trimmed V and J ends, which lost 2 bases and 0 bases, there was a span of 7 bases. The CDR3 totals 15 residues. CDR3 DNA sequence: TGTGCCAGCTCACCAGTACACCCGAACACCGGGGAGCTGTTTTTT. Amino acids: CASSPVHPNTGELFF.

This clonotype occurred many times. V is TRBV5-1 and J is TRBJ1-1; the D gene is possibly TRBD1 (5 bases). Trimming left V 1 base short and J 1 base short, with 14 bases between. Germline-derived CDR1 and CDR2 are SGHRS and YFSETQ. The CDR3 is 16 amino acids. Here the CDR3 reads CASSLYGGASNTEAFF. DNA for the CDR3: TGCGCCAGCAGCTTGTATGGGGGAGCATCGAACACTGAAGCTTTCTTT.

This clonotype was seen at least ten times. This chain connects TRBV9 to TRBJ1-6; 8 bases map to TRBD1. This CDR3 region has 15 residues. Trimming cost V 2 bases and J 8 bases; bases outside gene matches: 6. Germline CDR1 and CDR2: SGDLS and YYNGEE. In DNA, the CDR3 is TGTGCCAGCAGCGTCGGTGGACAGGGAGATTCACCCCTCCACTTT. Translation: CASSVGGQGDSPLHF.

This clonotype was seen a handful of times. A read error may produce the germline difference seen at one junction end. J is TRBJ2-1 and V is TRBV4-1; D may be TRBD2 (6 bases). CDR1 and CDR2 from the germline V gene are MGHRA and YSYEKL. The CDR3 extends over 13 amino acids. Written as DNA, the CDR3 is TGTGCCAGCAGCCAAACTGCGGGACGAGAGCAGTTCTTC. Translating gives CASSQTAGREQFF.

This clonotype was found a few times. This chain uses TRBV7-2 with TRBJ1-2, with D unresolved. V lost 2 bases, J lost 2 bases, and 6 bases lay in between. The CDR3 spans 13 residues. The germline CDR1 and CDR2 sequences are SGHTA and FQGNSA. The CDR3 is CASSLFGNYGYTF. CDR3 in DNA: TGTGCCAGCAGCTTATTCGGAAACTATGGCTACACCTTC. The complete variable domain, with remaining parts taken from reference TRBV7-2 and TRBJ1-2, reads GAGVSQSPSNKVTEKGKDVELRCDPISGHTALYWYRQSLGQGLEFLIYFQGNSAPDKSGLPSDRFSAERTGGSVSTLTIQRTQQEDSAVYLCASSLFGNYGYTFGSGTRLTVV.

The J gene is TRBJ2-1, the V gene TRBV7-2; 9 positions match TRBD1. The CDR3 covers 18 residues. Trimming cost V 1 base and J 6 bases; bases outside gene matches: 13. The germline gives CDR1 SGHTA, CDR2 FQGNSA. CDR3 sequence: CASSLDVSEGQGSNEQFF. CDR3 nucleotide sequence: TGTGCCAGCAGCTTAGATGTTTCAGAGGGACAGGGTTCCAATGAGCAGTTCTTC.

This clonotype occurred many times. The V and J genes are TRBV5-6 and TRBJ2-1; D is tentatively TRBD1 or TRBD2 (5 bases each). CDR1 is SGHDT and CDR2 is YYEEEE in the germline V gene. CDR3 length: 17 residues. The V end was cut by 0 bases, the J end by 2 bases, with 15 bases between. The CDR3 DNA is TGTGCCAGCAGCTTGGACCTATTGGGGGAGACCTACAATGAGCAGTTCTTC. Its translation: CASSLDLLGETYNEQFF.

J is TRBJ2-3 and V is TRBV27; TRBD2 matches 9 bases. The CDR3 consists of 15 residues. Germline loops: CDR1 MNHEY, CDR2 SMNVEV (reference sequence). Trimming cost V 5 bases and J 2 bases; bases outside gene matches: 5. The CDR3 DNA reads TGTGCCAGCAGTACTAGACTAGCGGCCACAGATACGCAGTATTTT. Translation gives CASSTRLAATDTQYF.

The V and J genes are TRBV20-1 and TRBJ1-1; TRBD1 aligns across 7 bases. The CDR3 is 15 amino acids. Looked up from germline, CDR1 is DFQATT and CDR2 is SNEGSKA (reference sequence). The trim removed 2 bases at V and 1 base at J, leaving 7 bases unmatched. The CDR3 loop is CSARSTGWGNTEAFF. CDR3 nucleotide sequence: TGCAGTGCTAGATCGACAGGGTGGGGGAACACTGAAGCTTTCTTT.

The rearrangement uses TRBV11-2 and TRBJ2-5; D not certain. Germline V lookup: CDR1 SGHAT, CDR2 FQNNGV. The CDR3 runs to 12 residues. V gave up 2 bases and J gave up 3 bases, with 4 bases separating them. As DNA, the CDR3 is TGTGCCAGCAGCTTACCTAAAGAGACCCAGTACTTC. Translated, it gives CASSLPKETQYF.